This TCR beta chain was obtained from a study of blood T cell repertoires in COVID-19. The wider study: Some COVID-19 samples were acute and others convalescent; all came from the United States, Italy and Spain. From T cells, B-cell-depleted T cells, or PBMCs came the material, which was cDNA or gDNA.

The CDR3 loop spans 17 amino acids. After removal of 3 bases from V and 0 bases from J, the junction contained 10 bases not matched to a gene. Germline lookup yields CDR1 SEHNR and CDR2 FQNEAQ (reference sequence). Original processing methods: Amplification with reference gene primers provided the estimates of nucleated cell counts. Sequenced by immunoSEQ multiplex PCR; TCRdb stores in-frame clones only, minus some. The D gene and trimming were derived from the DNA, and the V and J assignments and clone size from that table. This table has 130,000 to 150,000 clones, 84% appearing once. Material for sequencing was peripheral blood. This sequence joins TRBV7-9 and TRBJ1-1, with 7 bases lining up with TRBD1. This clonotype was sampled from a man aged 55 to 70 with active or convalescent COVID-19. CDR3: CASSFPKRTGVNTEAFF. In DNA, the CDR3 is TGTGCCAGCAGCTTTCCGAAAAGGACAGGAGTGAACACTGAAGCTTTCTTT.